The 8 T cell receptor beta chains reported below all come from one sample, sequenced in a study of blood T cell repertoires in COVID-19. Only in-frame clones appear in the TCRdb table, and some are missing; sequencing was by immunoSEQ multiplex PCR. The table lists about 200,000 clones, around 94% of them singletons. The sample consisted of peripheral blood. All receptors come from a man under 40 with COVID-19, enrolled during active disease.

V usage is TRBV28 and J usage is TRBJ2-2; D is undetermined. Trimming took 5 bases from V and 5 from J, leaving 6 bases between them. Germline V gene data show CDR1 as MDHEN and CDR2 as SYDVKM. The CDR3 is made up of 12 amino acids. The CDR3 reads CASSPPTGELFF. CDR3 sequence (DNA): TGTGCCAGCAGTCCCCCTACCGGGGAGCTGTTTTTT.

This clone was seen a single time. V gene TRBV10-3 combines with J gene TRBJ2-1, with TRBD2 matching 13 bases. The V gene end was trimmed by 0 bases and the J gene end by 6 bases; junction bases not matched to a gene: 2. Germline assignment: CDR1 ENHRY and CDR2 SYGVKD. CDR3 length: 16 amino acids. The chain's CDR3 is CAISESRTSGGNEQFF. CDR3 nucleotide sequence: TGTGCCATCAGTGAGTCAAGGACTAGCGGGGGCAATGAGCAGTTCTTC.

The chain uses TRBV6-5 and TRBJ2-3; 13 bases line up with TRBD2. Germline V gene sequence: CDR1 MNHEY, CDR2 SVGAGI. CDR3 size: 14 residues. Trimming took 10 bases from V and 2 from J; bases not matched to a gene: 3. The CDR3 region has the DNA TGTGCCATACTAGCGGGGGGGTACACAGATACGCAGTATTTT. Protein product: CAILAGGYTDTQYF.

V gene TRBV12-3 or TRBV12-4 combines with J gene TRBJ1-5; D uncertain. With 3 bases removed from V and 0 bases from J, the gap between germline ends came to 3 bases. The CDR3 is made up of 13 amino acids. The CDR3 DNA follows: TGTGCCAGCAGTTTCGTTAGCAATCAGCCCCAGCATTTT. Translation gives CASSFVSNQPQHF.

The CDR3 here is CASSEAGGTEAFF. CDR3 nucleotides: TGCGCCAGCAGTGAGGCCGGGGGCACTGAAGCTTTCTTT. The V call is TRBV10-2, the J call TRBJ1-1, with D possibly matching TRBD1 (5 bases). The germline V gene encodes CDR1 WSHSY and CDR2 SAAADI. The CDR3 spans 13 residues. Trimming left V 2 bases short and J 4 bases short, with 8 bases between.

This clone was recorded only once. The chain recombines TRBV5-1 with TRBJ2-7; 8 nucleotides align to TRBD2. In germline, CDR1 is SGHRS, CDR2 YFSETQ. The CDR3 spans 15 residues. Trimming at V came to 3 bases and at J to 7 bases, leaving 12 bases not matched to a gene. CDR3 region: CASSYRTSRGGEQYF. In DNA, the CDR3 is TGCGCCAGCAGCTACCGGACTAGCAGGGGCGGGGAGCAGTACTTC. The variable domain in full, with the rest retrieved from reference TRBV5-1 and TRBJ2-7, is KAGVTQTPRYLIKTRGQQVTLSCSPISGHRSVSWYQQTPGQGLQFLFEYFSETQRNKGNFPGRFSGRQFSNSRSEMNVSTLELGDSALYLCASSYRTSRGGEQYFGPGTRLTVT.

This clone was detected only a few times. CDR3 sequence reads: CASSARGQGSGYTF. As DNA, the CDR3 is TGTGCCAGCAGCGCTAGGGGACAGGGTAGCGGCTACACCTTC. The chain employs TRBV21-1 and TRBJ1-2; the table's D call, TRBD1, was not checked against the DNA. TRBV21-1 is described as a pseudogene. The CDR3 has 14 residues.

The V gene is TRBV5-1, the J gene TRBJ1-5, with TRBD1 matching over 7 bases. The CDR3 spans 16 residues. With V trimmed by 0 bases and J by 3 bases, 6 bases remained unmatched. Germline lookup yields CDR1 SGHRS and CDR2 YFSETQ. The CDR3: CASSLEAGGNNQPQHF. The CDR3, as DNA: TGCGCCAGCAGCTTGGAGGCAGGGGGAAACAATCAGCCCCAGCATTTT.